This entry is about one TCR beta chain. TCRdb called the 5' RACE reads again in MiXCR, with one record for every CDR3 protein. The sample shows about 210,000 distinct CDR3 sequences, about 10% of them seen only once. Per the germline V gene, CDR1 is SGHNT and CDR2 is YYREEE (reference sequence). CDR3 length: 17 amino acids. The J segment lost 6 bases and the V segment lost 4 bases, leaving 13 bases of the junction unmatched. The data are from a study of T-cell memory formation after mild COVID-19. This receptor was obtained from a man aged 18 to 29 who had mild COVID-19 (a few samples of this study predate the infection). Cell type and time point are not known. Sequenced sample: PBMCs or a T cell subset sorted from them (not recorded which). J is TRBJ2-7 and V is TRBV5-4; 13 bases agree with TRBD2. CDR3 DNA: TGTGCCAGCAGCCCACAACTAGCGGGGGGGACTTCAGGCGAGCAGTACTTC. Translating it yields CASSPQLAGGTSGEQYF. Together with reference TRBV5-4 and TRBJ2-7, the CDR3 gives the full variable domain: ETGVTQSPTHLIKTRGQQVTLRCSSQSGHNTVSWYQQALGQGPQFIFQYYREEENGRGNFPPRFSGLQFPNYSSELNVNALELDDSALYLCASSPQLAGGTSGEQYFGPGTRLTVT.